The sample holds a few counts of the clone carrying this T cell receptor (beta chain). Its antigen is unknown. The data belong to a study of CD8 T cells in ankylosing spondylitis. Study-wide findings and caveats: Disease-linked clones reportedly concentrated significantly in matched ankylosing spondylitis synovial fluid. It appeared that ankylosing spondylitis blood was characterized by a TCR beta motif of under ten highly homologous variants. The authors found the disease-linked clones to be CD8+ and relatively rare in peripheral blood. There were earlier reports of some motif variants in reactive arthritis synovial fluid and blood.

In making TCR beta libraries, quantitative 5'-RACE with molecular barcodes was used. MiXCR was run by TCRdb on the 5' RACE reads, yielding one entry per CDR3 protein. The sample has about 450,000 distinct CDR3 sequences; 25% to 30% are singletons. Germline values: CDR1 DFQATT, CDR2 SNEGSKA (reference sequence). This CDR3 is 15 amino acids long. Losses at the gene ends were 1 base for V and 3 bases for J; bases not matched to a gene: 3. Sequenced material: blood, either unsorted or a sorted T cell fraction (not recorded which). The receptor was derived from a male donor with ankylosing spondylitis. The chain uses TRBV20-1 and TRBJ1-5; 10 nucleotides agree with TRBD1. The CDR3 here is CSARGDRGYNQPQHF. The CDR3 region has the DNA TGCAGTGCTAGAGGGGACAGGGGCTACAATCAGCCCCAGCATTTT.